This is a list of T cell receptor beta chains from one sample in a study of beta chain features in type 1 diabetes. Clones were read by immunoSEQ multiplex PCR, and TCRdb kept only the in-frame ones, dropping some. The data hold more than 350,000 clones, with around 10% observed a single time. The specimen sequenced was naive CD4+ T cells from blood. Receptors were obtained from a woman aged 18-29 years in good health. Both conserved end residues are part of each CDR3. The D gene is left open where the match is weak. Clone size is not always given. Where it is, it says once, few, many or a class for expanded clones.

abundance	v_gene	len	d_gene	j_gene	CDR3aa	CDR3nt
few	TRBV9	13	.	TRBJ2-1	CASSTNLYNEQFF	TGTGCCAGCAGCACCAATCTATACAATGAGCAGTTCTTC
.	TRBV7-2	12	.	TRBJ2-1	CASSLKGPEQFF	TGTGCCAGCAGCTTAAAGGGCCCTGAGCAGTTCTTC
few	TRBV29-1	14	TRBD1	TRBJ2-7	CSVVPGTGVREQYF	TGCAGCGTTGTCCCCGGGACAGGGGTGCGCGAGCAGTACTTC
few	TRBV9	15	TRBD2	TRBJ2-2	CASSQGLARAGELFF	TGTGCCAGCAGCCAAGGACTAGCTCGCGCCGGGGAGCTGTTTTTT
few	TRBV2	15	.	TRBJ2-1	CASSGETGFYNEQFF	TGTGCCAGCAGTGGCGAGACAGGTTTCTACAATGAGCAGTTCTTC
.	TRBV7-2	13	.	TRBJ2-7	CASRMTGTYEQYF	TGTGCCAGCAGGATGACAGGAACCTACGAGCAGTACTTC
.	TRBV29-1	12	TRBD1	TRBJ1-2	CSVGQGGYGYTF	TGCAGCGTTGGCCAGGGGGGTTATGGCTACACCTTC
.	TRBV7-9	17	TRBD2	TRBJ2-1	CASSWGRDRVSYNEQFF	TGTGCCAGCAGCTGGGGGAGGGACCGGGTCTCCTACAATGAGCAGTTCTTC
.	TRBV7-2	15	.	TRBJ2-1	CASSYRTASYNEQFF	TGTGCCAGCAGCTATCGGACGGCGTCCTACAATGAGCAGTTCTTC
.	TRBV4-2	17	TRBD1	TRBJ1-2	CASSHPLGTGHRDGYTF	TGTGCCAGCAGCCATCCTTTAGGGACAGGGCATAGGGATGGCTACACCTTC
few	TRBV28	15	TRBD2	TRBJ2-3	CASSPRGVVTDTQYF	TGTGCCAGCAGTCCCCGGGGGGTTGTCACAGATACGCAGTATTTT
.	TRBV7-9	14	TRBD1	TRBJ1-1	CASSLLDRGSEAFF	TGTGCCAGCAGCTTATTGGACAGGGGCTCTGAAGCTTTCTTT
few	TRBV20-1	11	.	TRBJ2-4	CSGLRRNIQYF	TGCAGTGGCCTTCGGAGGAACATTCAGTACTTC
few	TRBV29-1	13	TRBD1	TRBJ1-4	CSVGQGSNEKLFF	TGCAGCGTTGGACAGGGCTCAAACGAAAAACTGTTTTTT
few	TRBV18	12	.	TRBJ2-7	CASSPRTDEQYF	TGTGCCAGCTCTCCCCGGACAGACGAGCAGTACTTC
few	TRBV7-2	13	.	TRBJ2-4	CASSLGTKNIQYF	TGTGCCAGCAGCTTAGGGACCAAAAACATTCAGTACTTC
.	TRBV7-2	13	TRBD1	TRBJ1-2	CASSFGTGDLYTF	TGTGCCAGCAGCTTCGGGACAGGGGACCTCTACACCTTC
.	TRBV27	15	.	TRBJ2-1	CASSALDKRHYEQFF	TGTGCCAGCAGTGCTCTGGACAAACGGCACTATGAGCAGTTCTTC
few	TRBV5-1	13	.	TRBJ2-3	CASGGGRTDTQYF	TGCGCCAGCGGCGGGGGCCGGACAGATACGCAGTATTTT
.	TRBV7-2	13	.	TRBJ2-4	CASSLSQGNIQYF	TGTGCCAGCAGCTTAAGTCAGGGTAACATTCAGTACTTC
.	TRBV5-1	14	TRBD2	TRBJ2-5	CASRSGGIKETQYF	TGCGCCAGCAGAAGCGGGGGAATAAAAGAGACCCAGTACTTC
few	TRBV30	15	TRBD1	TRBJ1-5	CAWSRDSRGNQPQHF	TGTGCCTGGAGCCGGGACAGTAGGGGCAATCAGCCCCAGCATTTT
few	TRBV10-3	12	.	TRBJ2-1	CAISSGYNEQFF	TGTGCCATCAGTTCCGGCTACAATGAGCAGTTCTTC
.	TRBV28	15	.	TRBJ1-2	CASRNTGLLDYGYTF	TGTGCCAGCAGGAATACAGGGCTCCTAGACTATGGCTACACCTTC
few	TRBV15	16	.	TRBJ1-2	CATSRDIRGGDYGYTF	TGTGCCACCAGCAGAGATATAAGGGGAGGTGACTATGGCTACACCTTC
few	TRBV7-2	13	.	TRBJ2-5	CASSLGPQETQYF	TGTGCCAGCAGCTTAGGGCCTCAAGAGACCCAGTACTTC
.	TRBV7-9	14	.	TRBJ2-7	CASSFPKSSAGQYF	TGTGCCAGCAGCTTTCCAAAGAGTTCGGCGGGACAGTACTTC
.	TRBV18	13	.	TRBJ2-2	CASSPPDTGELFF	TGTGCCAGCTCACCACCTGACACCGGGGAGCTGTTTTTT